These T cell receptor beta chains were read from a single sample in a study of Ad26.COV2.S vaccination and SARS-CoV-2 variants. Generated by immunoSEQ multiplex PCR, the TCRdb table keeps only in-frame clones and is missing some. The sample includes about 410,000 clones, 70% to 90% of them seen just once. The material was peripheral blood, obtained in a trial of Ad26.COV2.S vaccine versus placebo. These receptors originate from a person between 18 and 65 years old who received the Ad26.COV2.S COVID-19 vaccine or a placebo. The CDR3 runs from the conserved cysteine through the conserved F or W. Clone size is shown for a subset of rows, as once, few, many or a class of expanded clone.

j_call | clone_size | v_call | cdr3_aa
TRBJ1-6 | few | TRBV3-1/TRBV3-2 | CASSQGSPLHF
TRBJ2-1 | NA | TRBV7-9 | CASSPPGTAGDEQFF
TRBJ2-7 | once | TRBV10-1 | CASSEDPSYEQYF
TRBJ1-6 | NA | TRBV10-3 | CAISEDPNSPLHF
TRBJ1-2 | NA | TRBV10-3 | CAISSPTGAFSGYTF
TRBJ2-1 | NA | TRBV29-1 | CSVGQIAYNEQFF
TRBJ1-3 | NA | TRBV29-1 | CSVTSSGNTIYF
TRBJ2-7 | once | TRBV6-6 | CASRDSTYEQYF
TRBJ1-2 | NA | TRBV15 | CATSRTPGEGYTF
TRBJ2-7 | NA | TRBV12-3/TRBV12-4 | CASSNPGLDVF
TRBJ1-1 | NA | TRBV2 | CASSDQDRMNTEAFF
TRBJ1-4 | NA | TRBV5-6 | CASSGRGEKLFF
TRBJ1-1 | NA | TRBV5-1 | CASSRGTAIVNLNTEAFF
TRBJ1-1 | NA | TRBV2 | CASSGQGLNTEAFF
TRBJ1-1 | NA | TRBV5-1 | CASSVGDSGGTEAFF
TRBJ1-1 | NA | TRBV3-1/TRBV3-2 | CASSRGLEAFF
TRBJ1-5 | few | TRBV5-5 | CASSITGSSNQPQHF
TRBJ1-2 | NA | TRBV7-9 | CASSLPERYGYTF
TRBJ1-1 | NA | TRBV7-9 | CASSRPSGTEAFF
TRBJ1-1 | NA | TRBV19 | CASSIQGVGTEAFF
TRBJ2-7 | NA | TRBV6-2/TRBV6-3 | CASSYGQGTYEQYF
TRBJ2-5 | NA | TRBV7-9 | CAIGLAGGETQYF
TRBJ2-5 | NA | TRBV5-1 | CASSLTVQETQYF
TRBJ1-1 | NA | TRBV9 | CASSQGPSMRAFF
TRBJ1-2 | NA | TRBV7-2 | CASSLVFSLNYGYTF
TRBJ2-7 | NA | TRBV10-3 | CAITEGQGPYEQYF
TRBJ1-1 | once | TRBV12-5 | CASGFGQMNTEAFF
TRBJ2-5 | NA | TRBV11-2 | CASSEGSEETQYF
TRBJ1-4 | NA | TRBV7-9 | CASSLSSGLATNEKLFF
TRBJ1-2 | NA | TRBV11-2 | CASSPRVDRAPFDNYGYTF
TRBJ1-1 | NA | TRBV5-6 | CASSLQGRTEAFF
TRBJ1-6 | NA | TRBV3-1/TRBV3-2 | CASSPRPNNSPLHF
TRBJ1-6 | NA | TRBV6-5 | CASSGTVYNSPLHF
TRBJ2-3 | NA | TRBV5-6 | CASSLITGPTDTQYF
TRBJ1-6 | NA | TRBV27 | CASSSSRQGNNSPLHF
TRBJ1-3 | NA | TRBV6-2/TRBV6-3 | CASSYSRYSGNTIYF
TRBJ2-7 | NA | TRBV7-2 | CASSLAGGTYEQYF
TRBJ1-1 | NA | TRBV4-1 | CASSQGSGLLRNTEAFF
TRBJ2-3 | NA | TRBV5-1 | CASSFSTSDTDTQYF
TRBJ1-2 | NA | TRBV2 | CASSEGRESNYGYTF
TRBJ1-2 | NA | TRBV10-3 | CAISDYRGDYGYTF
TRBJ2-7 | NA | TRBV6-5 | CASSYSRPSSYEQYF
TRBJ1-5 | NA | TRBV6-5 | CASSYSGGINQPQHF
TRBJ2-7 | NA | TRBV5-1 | CASSLTPQEYEQYF
TRBJ2-5 | NA | TRBV3-1/TRBV3-2 | CASSHGRGETQYF
TRBJ1-2 | once | TRBV25-1 | CASSERGGDGYTF
TRBJ2-2 | NA | TRBV3-1/TRBV3-2 | CASSNTGELFF
TRBJ2-7 | once | TRBV6-6 | CASSSPEGAYEQYF
TRBJ1-5 | NA | TRBV7-8 | CASSSERRLIGQPQHF
TRBJ2-3 | NA | TRBV5-1 | CASSFWRAGGSTTDTQYF
TRBJ2-1 | NA | TRBV29-1 | CSVGWTGAYNEQFF
TRBJ2-1 | NA | TRBV21-1 | CASSKYPAGGPSNEQFF
TRBJ2-3 | NA | TRBV6-4 | CASSEQISDTQYF
TRBJ2-1 | NA | TRBV18 | CASSPMRMWREEYNEQFF
TRBJ2-2 | NA | TRBV2 | CASSEQGGVGELFF